This T cell receptor beta chain comes out of a study of vaccination and CD4 T cells after COVID-19. Whole-study findings and limits: Median numbers of SARS-CoV-2-reactive clonotypes increased from roughly 19 to 38 (not a significant change).

Details on this clonotype: Its specificity is not known.

Germline CDR1 and CDR2: KGHDR and SFDVKD. The V and J ends lost 2 bases and 2 bases, in that order; junction bases with no gene match: 6. This CDR3 has 16 residues. Treatment: roughly nine-day PBMC culture with coronavirus spike peptide pools or control peptides (ViraFEST assay). Antigen-specific T cells were expanded with peptide pools by ViraFEST, and TCRs were then sequenced. The Oncomine TCR Beta short-read assay was what sequenced the DNA obtained from cultured CD4+ T cells. One entry per CDR3 protein results from TCRdb running MiXCR on the PCR reads. The sample holds fewer than 13,000 distinct CDR3 sequences; 64% are singletons and the top ten take about 37%.

The clonotype comes from a human donor who had recovered from COVID-19. The genes are TRBV24-1 and TRBJ2-3; 7 positions agree with TRBD1. Sequencing was performed on CD4+ T cells from blood, cultured in vitro. The CDR3 coding sequence is TGTGCCACCAGTGATTGGGACAGCAGGTCCACAGATACGCAGTATTTT. Protein product: CATSDWDSRSTDTQYF.